The sample holds a few counts of the clone carrying this TCR beta chain. These data come from a study of immune heterogeneity within non-small cell lung tumors. In a multiplex PCR, 32 V and 13 J primers amplified TCR beta CDR3. In TCRdb, the multiplex PCR reads were re-called with MiXCR into one record per CDR3 protein. The sample carries approximately 21,000 distinct CDR3 sequences, around 30% recorded once. Trimming removed 2 bases from V and 0 bases from J, with 11 bases in between. The germline CDR1 and CDR2 sequences are SEHNR and FQNEAQ (reference sequence). This CDR3 has 16 residues. Bulk tumor genomic DNA was the template, and each sample received 450 to 750 ng. From each primary tumor, several far-apart biopsies were obtained during surgery. The study cohort was described as untreated, and its members had newly diagnosed non-small cell lung cancer. They went on to have curative surgery.

The chain employs TRBV7-9 and TRBJ1-3; possible D gene TRBD1, 6 bases. The sample comprised lung tumor tissue. The TCR sequence derives from a man aged 40-50 years with non-small cell lung cancer. The CDR3 DNA reads TGTGCCAGCAGCTTACCGCAGGGGAGCTCTGGAAACACCATATATTTT. It translates to CASSLPQGSSGNTIYF. Variable domain in full (rest from reference TRBV7-9 and TRBJ1-3): DTGVSQNPRHKITKRGQNVTFRCDPISEHNRLYWYRQTLGQGPEFLTYFQNEAQLEKSRLLSDRFSAERPKGSFSTLEIQRTEQGDSAMYLCASSLPQGSSGNTIYFGEGSWLTVV.